In its sample, the clone carrying this T cell receptor beta chain was seen a few times. Its matching antigen is unknown. Unique molecular identifiers were used to barcode this TCRbeta library. TCRdb used MiXCR to reprocess the PCR reads, holding one entry per CDR3 protein. This sample has 800,000 to 1,000,000 distinct CDR3 sequences, with about 31% found just once. The data were obtained in a study of T-cell reconstitution after alpha-beta-depleted transplantation in children. Notes on the study in general: The study traced high day-60 TCRbeta diversity in some patients to surviving recipient T cells and thymic progenitors. T cells produced anew were the main source of T-cell counts and diversity one year after transplant. Where alpha-beta T cells came from about two months after transplant was reportedly several hundred expanded graft clones.

This specimen consisted of PBMCs, mostly from graft donor cells, obtained 360 days after TCRalphabeta/CD19-depleted stem cell transplant. The TCR originated in a boy younger than two who had a stem cell transplant for SCID, so the T cells may come from the graft donor.

The CDR3, as DNA: TGTGCCAGCAGACCCCCCACAGGGATGTACACTGAAGCTTTCTTT. This sequence encodes CASRPPTGMYTEAFF. This rearrangement joins TRBV12-3 or TRBV12-4 to TRBJ1-1; D perhaps matches TRBD1 (6 bases). The ends were cut back, 6 bases at V and 3 bases at J, with 17 bases in the middle. The CDR3 loop spans 15 amino acids.